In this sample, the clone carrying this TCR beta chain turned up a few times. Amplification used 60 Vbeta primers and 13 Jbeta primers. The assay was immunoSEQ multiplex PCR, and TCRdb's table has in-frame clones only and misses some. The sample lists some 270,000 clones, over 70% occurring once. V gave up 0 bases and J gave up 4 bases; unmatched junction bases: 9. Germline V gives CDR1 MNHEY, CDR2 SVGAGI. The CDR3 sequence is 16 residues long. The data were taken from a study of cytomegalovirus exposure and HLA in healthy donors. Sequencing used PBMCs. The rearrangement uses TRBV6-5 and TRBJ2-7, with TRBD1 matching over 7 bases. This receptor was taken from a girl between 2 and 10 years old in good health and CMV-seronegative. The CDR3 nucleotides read TGTGCCAGCAGTTACTCGAAGACAGGGAAAGGGTACGAGCAGTACTTC. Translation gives CASSYSKTGKGYEQYF.